The 9 T cell receptor beta chains given below trace back to one sample, sequenced in a study of human T cells and chemical hapten exposure. MiXCR, applied by TCRdb to the RACE reads, yields one record per CDR3 protein. The sample records 300,000 to 350,000 distinct CDR3 sequences, around 7% being singletons. Sample time point: patch test 1, 2 weeks after DPC sensitization. Described treatment: therapeutic diphenylcyclopropenone sensitization with weekly scalp DPC. Sequencing was performed on whole blood, taken in connection with sensitization to the hapten diphenylcyclopropenone (DPC). The receptors derive from a woman aged 18-29 years with alopecia areata. Some clones in this sample may be carry-over from other donors' samples.

This clonotype has only a few counts. In DNA, the CDR3 is TGCAGTGCTAGGGACAGGGAAGAGACCCAGTACTTC. Its translation is CSARDREETQYF. V gene TRBV20-1 combines with J gene TRBJ2-5, with TRBD1 identical over 8 bases. Per germline, CDR1 DFQATT and CDR2 SNEGSKA (reference sequence). V was clipped by 3 bases and J by 3 bases; unmatched bases: 0. This CDR3 is 12 amino acids long.

In this sample, this clonotype turned up many times. CDR3 sequence: CASSLTQGTYEQYF. As DNA, the CDR3 is TGTGCCAGCAGCTTAACACAGGGAACCTACGAGCAGTACTTC. The V and J genes are TRBV7-2 and TRBJ2-7, with D possibly being TRBD1 (6 bases). Deletions cut 2 bases from V and 2 bases from J, with 10 bases between. Germline V gene data show CDR1 as SGHTA and CDR2 as FQGNSA. This CDR3 spans 14 amino acids.

This clonotype was counted at least ten times. The gene calls are TRBV9 and TRBJ2-5, with TRBD1 identical over 11 bases. This CDR3 has 16 amino acids. The germline gives CDR1 SGDLS, CDR2 YYNGEE. After removal of 4 bases from V and 4 bases from J, the junction contained 9 bases not matched to a gene. In DNA, the CDR3 is TGTGCCAGCAGCCTCGAGGACAGGGGGCTTCTAGAGACCCAGTACTTC. Translation: CASSLEDRGLLETQYF.

This clonotype was seen many times. This chain joins TRBV12-3 or TRBV12-4 and TRBJ1-3, with D possibly being TRBD1 (5 bases). V shed 2 bases and J shed 2 bases, with 7 bases lying between them. The CDR3 has 14 residues. DNA of the CDR3: TGTGCCAGCAGTTTACGACAGACTGGAAACACCATATATTTT. This translates into CASSLRQTGNTIYF.

This clonotype came up a few times. The chain carries TRBV20-1 and TRBJ1-6; TRBD1 agrees at 7 bases. After removal of 0 bases from V and 4 bases from J, the junction contained 6 bases not matched to a gene. This CDR3 spans 16 amino acids. Germline V CDR1 and CDR2: DFQATT, SNEGSKA (reference sequence). The CDR3 DNA reads TGCAGTGCTAGAGAATCGCAGGGGGGATATAATTCACCCCTCCACTTT. Protein product: CSARESQGGYNSPLHF.

This clonotype was counted a few times. V is TRBV4-1 and J is TRBJ2-6; D possibly corresponds to TRBD2 (7 bases). Germline V gives CDR1 MGHRA, CDR2 YSYEKL. The V and J ends lost 4 bases and 0 bases respectively, with 13 bases between them. The CDR3 is made up of 17 amino acids. The CDR3 is CASSRRGGASGANVLTF. The CDR3, as DNA: TGCGCCAGCAGCCGAAGGGGGGGAGCCTCTGGGGCCAACGTCCTGACTTTC.

This clonotype has a handful of counts. The chain joins TRBV6-5 to TRBJ2-3, with D uncertain. In germline, CDR1 is MNHEY, CDR2 SVGAGI. Trimming left V 7 bases short and J 8 bases short, with 16 bases between. The CDR3 is 13 residues long. CDR3 bases: TGTGCCAGCACCTCCGAAGGTTTTGGTACGCAGTATTTT. Translation gives CASTSEGFGTQYF.

This clonotype has only a few counts. The V and J genes are TRBV10-3 and TRBJ1-5; TRBD1 matches 7 bases. The V gene end was trimmed by 3 bases and the J gene end by 0 bases; junction bases not matched to a gene: 20. CDR3 length: 21 residues. Germline CDR1 and CDR2: ENHRY and SYGVKD. The CDR3 protein is CAISELNGAGGRLYSNQPQHF. CDR3 DNA: TGTGCCATCAGTGAACTTAACGGGGCAGGGGGAAGGCTATATAGCAATCAGCCCCAGCATTTT.

This clonotype was detected a few times. The chain recombines TRBV20-1 with TRBJ2-1; perhaps TRBD1 as D (5 bases). This CDR3 comprises 15 residues. Between the trimmed V and J ends, which lost 6 bases and 6 bases, there was a span of 21 bases. The V gene's germline CDR1 is DFQATT and CDR2 SNEGSKA (reference sequence). The CDR3 protein is CSATDISSLPNEQFF. The CDR3 nucleotides read TGCAGTGCCACGGACATCTCCTCCCTCCCCAATGAGCAGTTCTTC.